This TCR beta chain was found in a study of blood T cell repertoires in COVID-19. The CDR3 runs to 17 residues. Germline V gene lookup returns CDR1 SGHRS and CDR2 YFSETQ. V lost 4 bases to trimming and J lost 2 bases; unmatched junction nucleotides: 11. Each participant's cohort was designated according to participant-reported clinical history. Per the study methods: Estimation of nucleated cell counts was performed using reference gene primer amplification. Clones were read by immunoSEQ multiplex PCR, and TCRdb kept only the in-frame ones, dropping some. The V and J calls and clone size are taken from that table; D and trimming were inferred from the DNA. Seen here are approximately 190,000 clones, about 80% observed once, and the top ten hold less than 5.5%.

The origin of this receptor is a woman in her fifties or sixties with acute COVID-19. Sequencing was carried out using PBMCs or T cells enriched from blood (not recorded which). The gene calls are TRBV5-1 and TRBJ1-4; 7 bases fit TRBD1. The CDR3 loop is CASSPGTATGTNEKLFF. CDR3 nucleotide sequence: TGCGCCAGCAGCCCAGGGACGGCGACAGGGACTAATGAAAAACTGTTTTTT.